The 6 T cell receptor beta chains listed next were all sequenced from one sample in a study of T-cell reconstitution after alpha-beta-depleted transplantation in children. Unique molecular identifiers featured in how the TCRbeta library was prepared. A single record per CDR3 protein comes from TCRdb applying MiXCR to the PCR reads. The sample holds more than 300,000 distinct CDR3 sequences, 16% seen once. The material sequenced was PBMCs, mostly from graft donor cells, taken 360 days after TCRalphabeta/CD19-depleted stem cell transplant. These receptors came from a male patient aged 2-9 years who had a stem cell transplant for acute lymphoblastic leukemia, so the T cells may come from the graft donor.

This clonotype was seen at least ten times. The rearrangement joins TRBV25-1 to TRBJ1-4; 9 positions agree with TRBD1. This CDR3 contains 15 residues. J gave up 7 bases and V 4 bases, and 7 bases lay outside the gene matches. Germline-derived CDR1 and CDR2 are MGHDK and SYGVNS. The DNA of the CDR3 is TGTGCCAGCAGTGGTTCCGGGACAGGGTTTGAAAAACTGTTTTTT. Protein sequence: CASSGSGTGFEKLFF.

The chain has TRBV5-1 and TRBJ2-7; D gene ambiguous. Deletions cut 0 bases from V and 2 bases from J, with 9 bases between. There are 14 residues in the CDR3. Germline values: CDR1 SGHRS, CDR2 YFSETQ. The DNA for the CDR3 is TGCGCCAGCAGCTTGGATAGATCGCCCTACGAGCAGTACTTC. Its protein is CASSLDRSPYEQYF.

This sequence joins TRBV7-9 and TRBJ1-1; tentatively, D is TRBD1 (6 bases). This CDR3 contains 16 residues. Trimming left V 5 bases short and J 4 bases short, with 20 bases between. Germline values: CDR1 SEHNR, CDR2 FQNEAQ (reference sequence). In nucleotides, the CDR3 is TGTGCCAGCAGCCCAGTCACAGCTGGGGGCGGCACTGAAGCTTTCTTT. This translates into CASSPVTAGGGTEAFF.

The rearrangement links TRBV5-1 to TRBJ2-7; D is possibly TRBD1 or TRBD2 (5 bases each). V shed 7 bases and J shed 1 base, with 18 bases lying between them. In germline, CDR1 is SGHRS, CDR2 YFSETQ. The CDR3 has 15 amino acids. The CDR3 sequence is CASSQGVELSYEQYF. The CDR3 nucleotides read TGCGCCAGCTCGCAGGGAGTGGAACTGTCCTACGAGCAGTACTTC.

This clonotype was observed a handful of times. The gene calls are TRBV28 and TRBJ1-2; D ambiguous. Trimming took off 2 bases at V and 6 bases at J, with 4 bases between the two ends. CDR3 length equals 11 residues. Looked up from germline, CDR1 is MDHEN and CDR2 is SYDVKM. The DNA for the CDR3 is TGTGCCAGCAGTTTAGCCGATGGCTACACCTTC. This sequence encodes CASSLADGYTF.

V is TRBV6-5 and J is TRBJ2-3; D perhaps matches TRBD1 (5 bases). Germline CDR1 is MNHEY and CDR2 is SVGAGI. The CDR3 is 13 residues long. Trimming took 6 bases from V and 7 from J, leaving 14 bases between them. The CDR3 sequence: CASRLDSSYTQYF. The CDR3 DNA follows: TGTGCCAGCAGACTCGACAGTTCCTATACGCAGTATTTT.